A single sample is the source of the 6 T cell receptor beta chains below, sequenced in a study of T cells after posttransplantation cyclophosphamide. Method: immunoSEQ multiplex PCR; TCRdb's copy keeps in-frame clones and lacks some. This sample carries around 35,000 clones and no singletons, and 6.7% goes to the top ten. The sample comprised PBMCs. Receptor source: a woman aged 45-59 years in good health and a related stem cell transplant donor.

This clone was observed many times. The genes are TRBV6-5 and TRBJ2-7; 13 nucleotides align to TRBD2. V shed 2 bases, J shed 10 bases, and the junction held 5 bases outside the gene matches. Germline V gene sequence: CDR1 MNHEY, CDR2 SVGAGI. The CDR3 consists of 14 residues. DNA for the CDR3: TGTGCCAGCAGTTACACTAGCGGGAGGGCCGTCCAGTACTTC. Translation: CASSYTSGRAVQYF.

V is TRBV29-1 and J is TRBJ2-1; 14 nucleotides align to TRBD2. Germline CDR1 is SQVTM and CDR2 is ANQGSEA. Trimming cost V 6 bases and J 7 bases; bases outside gene matches: 8. The CDR3 contains 15 residues. CDR3 DNA: TGCAGCGTCCGACTAGCGGGAGGGGCCGGGAATGAGCAGTTCTTC. This translates into CSVRLAGGAGNEQFF.

This clone has more than one count but fewer than ten. The V call is TRBV24-1, the J call TRBJ2-3, with D unresolved. The CDR3 totals 16 residues. CDR1 is KGHDR and CDR2 is SFDVKD in the germline V gene. Trimming cost V 5 bases and J 1 base, with 15 bases left between them. In DNA form, the CDR3 reads TGTGCCACCAGTGGCCCAATTCCTAAAGGCACAGATACGCAGTATTTT. Translated: CATSGPIPKGTDTQYF.

This clone has at least ten counts. The chain carries TRBV2 and TRBJ2-5; 11 bases match TRBD2. The CDR3 sequence is 16 residues long. With 3 bases clipped from V and 3 bases from J, the junction kept 6 bases outside the gene matches. The germline V gene has CDR1 SNHLY and CDR2 FYNNEI. CDR3 residues: CASSDRLAGKEETQYF. CDR3 nucleotides: TGTGCCAGCAGTGATAGACTAGCGGGAAAAGAAGAGACCCAGTACTTC.

There are many counts of this clone. The CDR3 nucleotides read TGTGCCAGCAGTTCAGTGAACACTGAAGCTTTCTTT. Translated: CASSSVNTEAFF. The V gene is TRBV6-6, the J gene TRBJ1-1, with D uncertain. The CDR3 runs 12 residues. Germline V gene lookup returns CDR1 MNHNY and CDR2 SVGAGI (reference sequence). The ends were cut back, 4 bases at V and 0 bases at J, with 3 bases in the middle.

The gene calls are TRBV5-1 and TRBJ2-3; TRBD2 matches at 8 bases. The CDR3 loop spans 15 amino acids. Per the germline V gene, CDR1 is SGHRS and CDR2 is YFSETQ. V lost 3 bases and J lost 2; bases outside the gene matches: 5. CDR3 bases: TGCGCCAGCAGCTGGAGTAGCGGGAACACAGATACGCAGTATTTT. Its translation: CASSWSSGNTDTQYF.